Listed below are T cell receptor beta chains from one sample, sequenced in a study of OX40 agonist ivuxolimab in advanced cancers. Assay used: immunoSEQ multiplex PCR; TCRdb lists only in-frame clones, some missing. The sample includes some 40,000 clones, roughly nine tenths of them seen just once. The sequenced sample was CD4+ or CD8+ T cells sorted from blood, obtained in a trial of the OX40 agonist ivuxolimab. The receptors come from an adult with an advanced solid tumor such as melanoma, head and neck, liver or kidney cancer. Both conserved end residues are part of each CDR3. D genes are given only for firm matches. Rows give clone size only sometimes, using once, few, many, or a class for an expanded clone.

D gene,V gene,clone size,J gene,CDR3 protein,CDR3 DNA
-,TRBV11-1,-,TRBJ2-1,CASSFPGEQFF,TGTGCCAGCAGCTTCCCAGGTGAGCAGTTCTTC
-,TRBV14,-,TRBJ1-1,CASSHWGVVEAFF,TGTGCCAGCAGCCACTGGGGGGTAGTTGAAGCTTTCTTT
TRBD2,TRBV6-5,-,TRBJ2-1,CASSLGLAGEDEQFF,TGTGCCAGCAGCCTTGGACTAGCGGGGGAAGATGAGCAGTTCTTC
-,TRBV6-1,-,TRBJ1-6,CASSPPRLRSSPLHF,TGTGCCAGCAGCCCCCCCAGGCTAAGGAGTTCACCCCTCCACTTT
-,TRBV18,-,TRBJ1-4,CASSPPGDVYATNEKLFF,TGTGCCAGCTCACCACCGGGGGACGTCTATGCAACTAATGAAAAACTGTTTTTT
TRBD2,TRBV14,-,TRBJ2-2,CASSSLGGGPGELFF,TGTGCCAGCAGCTCTTTGGGCGGGGGGCCCGGGGAGCTGTTTTTT
-,TRBV7-8,-,TRBJ2-3,CASSLWVVGKYSTDTQYF,TGTGCCAGCAGCTTATGGGTTGTGGGCAAGTATTCCACAGATACGCAGTATTTT
TRBD2,TRBV11-2,-,TRBJ2-7,CASRLGRDYYYEQYF,TGTGCCAGCAGACTAGGCCGGGACTACTACTACGAGCAGTACTTC
TRBD1,TRBV4-1,-,TRBJ1-2,CASSPRDSYGYTF,TGCGCCAGCAGCCCCCGGGACAGCTATGGCTACACCTTC
-,TRBV13,-,TRBJ2-3,CASSPESKRTDTQYF,TGTGCCAGCAGCCCGGAGTCTAAGCGCACAGATACGCAGTATTTT
-,TRBV28,once,TRBJ1-5,CASSSPGSNQPQHF,TGTGCCAGCAGTTCCCCGGGTTCCAATCAGCCCCAGCATTTT
TRBD1,TRBV13,-,TRBJ1-1,CASKGQAEAFF,TGTGCCAGCAAAGGACAGGCGGAAGCTTTCTTT
-,TRBV27,-,TRBJ2-2,CASSLSGWGRGVNTGELFF,TGTGCCAGCAGTTTATCGGGCTGGGGCAGGGGGGTTAACACCGGGGAGCTGTTTTTT
-,TRBV6-4,-,TRBJ2-1,CASSDTGVVSYNEQFF,TGTGCCAGCAGCGATACCGGAGTCGTATCCTACAATGAGCAGTTCTTC
-,TRBV9,few,TRBJ1-5,CASSVGDSNQPQHF,TGTGCCAGCAGCGTGGGAGATAGCAATCAGCCCCAGCATTTT
TRBD2,TRBV11-2,-,TRBJ2-5,CASSSTGGRSETQYF,TGTGCCAGCAGCTCCACGGGGGGGCGAAGTGAGACCCAGTACTTC
TRBD2,TRBV6-5,-,TRBJ2-7,CASSSGGNEQYF,TGTGCCAGCAGTAGCGGGGGCAACGAGCAGTACTTC
TRBD1,TRBV19,once,TRBJ2-5,CASSTGTGERETQYF,TGTGCCAGTAGTACGGGGACAGGGGAAAGAGAGACCCAGTACTTC
-,TRBV29-1,-,TRBJ2-7,CSVPGTPPREQYF,TGCAGCGTCCCCGGGACTCCGCCTAGGGAGCAGTACTTC
TRBD1,TRBV9,-,TRBJ1-2,CASSDDREGSGYTF,TGTGCCAGCAGCGACGACAGGGAGGGGAGTGGCTACACCTTC
-,TRBV25-1,once,TRBJ2-1,CASSASEDGDDEQFF,TGTGCCAGCAGCGCCTCGGAGGACGGCGATGATGAGCAGTTCTTC
-,TRBV28,-,TRBJ1-2,CASSITTVGYTF,TGTGCCAGCAGTATCACAACGGTCGGCTACACCTTC
TRBD1,TRBV19,few,TRBJ1-2,CASSIALGDRDGYTF,TGTGCCAGTAGTATAGCCCTGGGGGACAGAGATGGCTACACCTTC
-,TRBV4-1,-,TRBJ2-7,CASSQGALGDYEQYF,TGCGCCAGCAGCCAAGGCGCGCTGGGAGACTACGAGCAGTACTTC